This TCR beta chain stems from a study of PD-1 blockade in classical Hodgkin lymphoma. Study-level findings and limits: Some patients began nivolumab under 1 year after ASCT. These patients were excluded from later analyses. Complete responders had baseline diversity similar to newly diagnosed patients. Compared with baseline, CD4+ but not CD8+ TCR diversity had risen significantly by C4D1.

Every patient relapsed after autologous stem cell transplantation, and brentuximab vedotin exposure varied. In the case of this clone: Its antigen is unidentified.

Germline-derived CDR1 and CDR2 are MNHEY and SMNVEV (reference sequence). With V trimmed by 8 bases and J by 1 base, 4 bases remained unmatched. This CDR3 spans 13 amino acids. Clones were read by immunoSEQ multiplex PCR, and TCRdb kept only the in-frame ones, dropping some. The sample includes 60,000 or so clones, roughly nine tenths seen only once; the top ten take 9.7%. The chain has TRBV27 and TRBJ2-5; 7 bases match TRBD1. The origin of this receptor is a human donor with classical Hodgkin lymphoma. Sequencing used peripheral blood mononuclear cells (PBMCs), obtained at baseline. The CDR3 reads CASGRDSQETQYF. The DNA for the CDR3 is TGTGCCAGCGGCCGGGACAGCCAAGAGACCCAGTACTTC.